Included here is one T cell receptor (beta chain) sequence, with context. The data derive from a study of T cells in localized non-small cell lung cancer. The CDR3 loop spans 17 amino acids. CDR1 is MNHEY, CDR2 SMNVEV, per germline (reference sequence). The V gene lost 5 bases and the J gene lost 0 bases, with 18 bases spanning the gap. Measured with immunoSEQ multiplex PCR; TCRdb has only the in-frame clones, and not every one. The table records about 39,000 clones, about 76% of them present only once. The sequence derives from a woman between 40 and 69 years old with stage II squamous cell lung carcinoma. This chain connects TRBV27 to TRBJ2-3, with D perhaps matching TRBD2 (6 bases). The material sequenced was PBMCs, taken before any cancer treatment. CDR3 sequence: CASSLEGTSTSTDTQYF. The CDR3 DNA reads TGTGCCAGCAGTCTGGAGGGGACTTCCACTAGCACAGATACGCAGTATTTT.